This T cell receptor beta chain was found in a study of blood T cell repertoires in COVID-19. Across the study: T cells, B-cell-depleted T cells, or PBMCs provided the cDNA or gDNA that served as material.

Assay used: immunoSEQ multiplex PCR; TCRdb lists only in-frame clones, some missing. The table records 84,000 or so clones, 87% of them present only once. Germline V CDR1 and CDR2: LGHDT, YNNKEL (reference sequence). CDR3 length: 16 residues. Trimming shortened V by 6 bases and J by 4 bases, and 19 bases separated the two germline ends. The chain couples TRBV3-1 (or the pseudogene TRBV3-2) to TRBJ2-1, with a tentative D call TRBD2 (5 bases). The receptor was derived from a man between 60 and 75 years old with acute or convalescent COVID-19. Sequencing was performed on peripheral blood. The CDR3 loop is CASSGGGQAGYNEQFF. DNA for the CDR3: TGTGCCAGCAGTGGAGGAGGCCAGGCCGGTTACAATGAGCAGTTCTTC.